Following are 15 T cell receptor beta chains from one sample sequenced in a study of T cells in localized non-small cell lung cancer. Data came from immunoSEQ multiplex PCR; TCRdb stores just in-frame clones and leaves some out. The data contain fewer than 20,000 clones, more than 75% of them singletons. This specimen was peripheral blood, taken before any cancer treatment. The receptor set was obtained from a male donor aged 60 or over with stage I lung adenocarcinoma.

This clone was recorded only once. This chain joins TRBV6-6 and TRBJ2-6; 7 positions agree with TRBD1. This CDR3 comprises 15 residues. The junction had 3 bases not matched to a gene; V was cut back by 5 bases and J by 2 bases. The germline CDR1 and CDR2 sequences are MNHNY and SVGAGI (reference sequence). CDR3 sequence reads: CASSSTGAGANVLTF. The CDR3 region has the DNA TGTGCCAGCAGTAGCACAGGGGCTGGGGCCAACGTCCTGACTTTC.

The chain couples TRBV28 to TRBJ1-2; no reliable D call. CDR1 and CDR2 (germline): MDHEN, SYDVKM. V was clipped by 6 bases and J by 5 bases, with 13 bases between them. The CDR3 length is 13 residues. The chain's CDR3 is CASSPSGRYGYTF. DNA of the CDR3: TGTGCCAGCAGCCCAAGTGGAAGATATGGCTACACCTTC.

The V and J genes are TRBV7-9 and TRBJ1-6, with TRBD1 matching over 7 bases. The CDR3 spans 16 residues. The germline gives CDR1 SEHNR, CDR2 FQNEAQ (reference sequence). The V segment lost 5 bases and the J segment 10 bases; nucleotides outside the gene matches: 14. The CDR3 loop is CASSPTGRGRGSPLHF. CDR3 sequence (DNA): TGTGCCAGCAGCCCGACAGGGAGAGGAAGGGGATCACCCCTCCACTTT.

The V and J genes are TRBV7-2 and TRBJ2-7; 7 bases fit TRBD1. This CDR3 is built from 15 residues. Germline CDR1 reads SGHTA; CDR2 reads FQGNSA. Trimming took 6 bases from V and 2 from J; bases not matched to a gene: 10. CDR3 in amino acids: CASSLSRDSTYEQYF. In DNA, the CDR3 is TGTGCCAGCAGTTTGTCCCGGGACAGTACCTACGAGCAGTACTTC.

The rearrangement joins TRBV25-1 to TRBJ2-3; D is undetermined. V was cut by 5 bases and J by 4 bases, with 4 bases left in between. The CDR3 is made up of 11 amino acids. The germline CDR1 and CDR2 sequences are MGHDK and SYGVNS. The CDR3 DNA reads TGTGCCAGCAGTCTGTCAGATACGCAGTATTTT. This sequence encodes CASSLSDTQYF. Full variable domain (outside the CDR3, taken from reference TRBV25-1 and TRBJ2-3): EADIYQTPRYLVIGTGKKITLECSQTMGHDKMYWYQQDPGMELHLIHYSYGVNSTEKGDLSSESTVSRIRTEHFPLTLESARPSHTSQYLCASSLSDTQYFGPGTRLTVL.

The chain links TRBV9 to TRBJ2-2; TRBD2 is a possible D gene (6 bases). Germline CDR1 is SGDLS and CDR2 is YYNGEE. V lost 4 bases, J lost 7 bases, and 14 bases lay in between. The CDR3 extends over 14 amino acids. The CDR3 protein is CASSLHIADGELFF. DNA for the CDR3: TGTGCCAGCAGCTTACACATAGCGGACGGGGAGCTGTTTTTT. Combining the CDR3 with reference TRBV9 and TRBJ2-2 gives the whole variable domain DSGVTQTPKHLITATGQRVTLRCSPRSGDLSVYWYQQSLDQGLQFLIQYYNGEERAKGNILERFSAQQFPDLHSELNLSSLELGDSALYFCASSLHIADGELFFGEGSRLTVL.

The chain links TRBV28 to TRBJ1-5, with 9 bases identical to TRBD1. J lost 2 bases, V lost 6 bases, and 11 bases had no gene match. The CDR3 extends over 17 amino acids. Germline assignment: CDR1 MDHEN and CDR2 SYDVKM. CDR3 in DNA: TGTGCCAGCAGGGCCCTCAAGACAGGGGGAGGCAATCAGCCCCAGCATTTT. This translates into CASRALKTGGGNQPQHF.

The CDR3 DNA follows: TGTGCCAGCAGTTACGGGGCGGGAGGTCATGAGCAGTTCTTC. It yields the protein CASSYGAGGHEQFF. The gene calls are TRBV6-5 and TRBJ2-1, with TRBD2 matching 8 bases. Germline V lookup: CDR1 MNHEY, CDR2 SVGAGI. J gave up 8 bases and V 2 bases, and 5 bases lay outside the gene matches. This CDR3 is built from 14 residues.

This clone showed up just once. V gene TRBV7-2 combines with J gene TRBJ1-1; unclear D gene. The CDR3 extends over 14 amino acids. Looked up from germline, CDR1 is SGHTA and CDR2 is FQGNSA. V lost 5 bases to trimming and J lost 0 bases, with 10 bases between them. CDR3 amino acids: CASSPSAVNTEAFF. In DNA form, the CDR3 reads TGTGCCAGCAGCCCTTCGGCCGTGAACACTGAAGCTTTCTTT.

The chain recombines TRBV19 with TRBJ1-6, with a weak D call TRBD1 (6 bases). This CDR3 spans 14 amino acids. V was cut by 5 bases and J by 8 bases, with 13 bases left in between. Germline V CDR1 and CDR2: LNHDA, SQIVND (reference sequence). Here the CDR3 reads CASSLQGRYSPLHF. DNA for the CDR3: TGTGCCAGTAGTCTACAGGGACGATATTCACCCCTCCACTTT. The variable domain in full, completed from reference TRBV19 and TRBJ1-6, reads DGGITQSPKYLFRKEGQNVTLSCEQNLNHDAMYWYRQDPGQGLRLIYYSQIVNDFQKGDIAEGYSVSREKKESFPLTVTSAQKNPTAFYLCASSLQGRYSPLHFGNGTRLTVT.

This clone was detected only a few times. CDR3 region: CASSAGGYEQYF. Written as DNA, the CDR3 is TGTGCCAGCAGCGCAGGGGGGTACGAGCAGTACTTC. The chain uses TRBV7-9 and TRBJ2-7, with TRBD1 as a possible D gene (7 bases). The V and J ends lost 5 bases and 4 bases respectively, with 9 bases between them. The CDR3 is 12 residues long. Germline V gives CDR1 SEHNR, CDR2 FQNEAQ (reference sequence). Drawing the rest from reference TRBV7-9 and TRBJ2-7, the complete variable domain is DTGVSQNPRHKITKRGQNVTFRCDPISEHNRLYWYRQTLGQGPEFLTYFQNEAQLEKSRLLSDRFSAERPKGSFSTLEIQRTEQGDSAMYLCASSAGGYEQYFGPGTRLTVT.

The chain is built from TRBV27 and TRBJ1-1; D possibly corresponds to TRBD1 (6 bases). Trimming took off 0 bases at V and 0 bases at J, with 11 bases between the two ends. The CDR3 contains 16 residues. Germline values: CDR1 MNHEY, CDR2 SMNVEV (reference sequence). CDR3 in amino acids: CASSLSPGELNTEAFF. CDR3 DNA: TGTGCCAGCAGTTTATCCCCAGGGGAACTGAACACTGAAGCTTTCTTT.

The rearrangement links TRBV28 to TRBJ1-5; D unresolved. Germline V gives CDR1 MDHEN, CDR2 SYDVKM. V lost 5 bases and J 7 bases, leaving 18 bases between the germline ends. The CDR3 runs to 15 residues. This chain's CDR3 is CASSGLKSYRQPQHF. CDR3 sequence (DNA): TGTGCCAGCAGTGGCTTAAAGTCCTATCGCCAGCCCCAGCATTTT.

This clone was seen once. This chain connects TRBV30 to TRBJ2-2; D gene uncertain. This CDR3 is 15 amino acids long. Germline CDR1 reads GTSNPN; CDR2 reads SVGIG (reference sequence). Trimming removed 1 base at V and 4 bases at J, with 13 bases between. CDR3 amino acids: CAWSALGARTGELFF. DNA of the CDR3: TGTGCCTGGAGTGCACTTGGAGCCCGCACCGGGGAGCTGTTTTTT.

This chain uses TRBV4-3 with TRBJ1-4, with D unresolved. CDR1 is LGHNA, CDR2 YSLEER, per germline. V gave up 3 bases and J gave up 3 bases, with 14 bases separating them. This CDR3 has 16 residues. CDR3 sequence: CASSQGEGRANEKLFF. DNA for the CDR3: TGCGCCAGCAGCCAGGGCGAGGGAAGGGCTAATGAAAAACTGTTTTTT.